Listed below are T cell receptor beta chains from one sample, sequenced in a study of cytomegalovirus exposure and HLA in healthy donors. The table came from immunoSEQ multiplex PCR; TCRdb's copy has only in-frame clones and leaves some out. The table lists fewer than 150,000 clones, around 78% of them singletons. Sequencing was carried out using PBMCs. The receptors derive from a male donor in good health and CMV-seronegative. Both conserved end residues are part of each CDR3. A D gene is named only where the DNA matches it firmly. Not every row has a clone size; where given, it reads once, few, many or a size class.

cdr3_length: 17; j_call: TRBJ2-2; v_call: TRBV4-1; d_call: .; clone_size: once; cdr3_nt: TGCGCCAGCAGCCAAGACTCGACAGGTTCGAACACCGGGGAGCTGTTTTTT; cdr3_aa: CASSQDSTGSNTGELFF
cdr3_length: 14; j_call: TRBJ1-4; v_call: TRBV7-9; d_call: TRBD1; clone_size: .; cdr3_nt: TGTTCCAGCAGCCCCGGACAGGGGAATGAAAAACTGTTTTTT; cdr3_aa: CSSSPGQGNEKLFF
cdr3_length: 15; j_call: TRBJ1-4; v_call: TRBV9; d_call: TRBD1; clone_size: .; cdr3_nt: TGTGCCAGCAGCACCGGGACAGGGGGCTATGAAAAACTGTTTTTT; cdr3_aa: CASSTGTGGYEKLFF
cdr3_length: 17; j_call: TRBJ1-2; v_call: TRBV5-3; d_call: .; clone_size: .; cdr3_nt: TGTGCCAGAAGCTTGCACTCTGCAGGGCGGTCGGGCTATGGCTACACCTTC; cdr3_aa: CARSLHSAGRSGYGYTF
cdr3_length: 18; j_call: TRBJ2-3; v_call: TRBV5-1; d_call: .; clone_size: .; cdr3_nt: TGCGCCAGCAGCTTGGAGGGCAGGGCCAGCGCCGGCACAGATACGCAGTATTTT; cdr3_aa: CASSLEGRASAGTDTQYF
cdr3_length: 13; j_call: TRBJ2-3; v_call: TRBV10-2; d_call: .; clone_size: .; cdr3_nt: TGCGCCAGCAGAAAGGAGGGCCTAAATACGCAGTATTTT; cdr3_aa: CASRKEGLNTQYF
cdr3_length: 13; j_call: TRBJ2-6; v_call: TRBV10-3; d_call: .; clone_size: .; cdr3_nt: TGTGCCATCAGCGTCTCTGGGGCCAACGTCCTGACTTTC; cdr3_aa: CAISVSGANVLTF
cdr3_length: 13; j_call: TRBJ2-3; v_call: TRBV30; d_call: TRBD2; clone_size: .; cdr3_nt: TGTGCCTGGTTAGCGGGGGGCACAGATACGCAGTATTTT; cdr3_aa: CAWLAGGTDTQYF
cdr3_length: 16; j_call: TRBJ2-4; v_call: TRBV6-6; d_call: TRBD2; clone_size: .; cdr3_nt: TGTGCCAGCACCGACGGGACTAGCGGGAGTAAAAACATTCAGTACTTC; cdr3_aa: CASTDGTSGSKNIQYF
cdr3_length: 13; j_call: TRBJ2-2; v_call: TRBV7-2; d_call: .; clone_size: .; cdr3_nt: TGTGCCAGCAGCGTAGGAAGGGGTAGGGAGCTGTTTTTT; cdr3_aa: CASSVGRGRELFF